These T cell receptor beta chains were read from a single sample in a study of CD8 T cells in Susac syndrome. MiXCR, run by TCRdb on the immunoSEQ multiplex PCR reads, gives a single entry per CDR3 protein. The sample holds roughly 180,000 distinct CDR3 sequences; approximately 93% are singletons and the top ten take roughly 0.1%. The sequenced sample was CD4+ T cells from PBMCs. The receptors come from a human donor with multiple sclerosis. The CDR3 runs from the conserved cysteine through the conserved F or W. D genes are given only for firm matches. Where a row states a size, it is once, few, many or the class of an expanded clone; other rows omit it.

TRBD1	TRBV20-1	TRBJ1-1	NA	CSASADRGAFF	TGCAGTGCTAGTGCTGACAGGGGAGCTTTCTTT
TRBD1	TRBV11-2	TRBJ2-7	once	CASSLMGQGLGEQYF	TGTGCCAGCAGCTTGATGGGACAGGGCCTGGGGGAGCAGTACTTC
NA	TRBV11-2	TRBJ2-3	NA	CASSFRELDTQYF	TGTGCCAGCAGCTTTAGGGAGTTGGATACGCAGTATTTT
NA	TRBV30	TRBJ1-1	NA	CAWSVQVNTEAFF	TGTGCCTGGAGTGTACAGGTGAACACTGAAGCTTTCTTT
TRBD1	TRBV12-3/TRBV12-4	TRBJ1-2	NA	CASSFAGQGYGYTF	TGTGCCAGCAGTTTCGCGGGACAGGGTTATGGCTACACCTTC
NA	TRBV12-3/TRBV12-4	TRBJ2-7	NA	CASSRVAYYEQYF	TGTGCCAGCAGTAGGGTAGCTTACTACGAGCAGTACTTC
TRBD2	TRBV4-2	TRBJ2-1	NA	CASSLDRGGLFNEQFF	TGTGCCAGCAGCCTAGACCGGGGGGGCCTTTTCAATGAGCAGTTCTTC
TRBD2	TRBV6-5	TRBJ2-5	once	CATRRGGQETQYF	TGTGCCACCCGACGGGGGGGCCAAGAGACCCAGTACTTC
NA	TRBV15	TRBJ2-3	once	CATSIQPGEATDTQYF	TGTGCCACCAGCATCCAGCCAGGGGAAGCTACAGATACGCAGTATTTT
TRBD1	TRBV4-3	TRBJ1-6	NA	CASSQGQGITPLHF	TGCGCCAGCAGCCAGGGACAGGGGATCACACCCCTCCACTTT
NA	TRBV6-5	TRBJ1-1	NA	CASRPGTLNTEAFF	TGTGCCAGCAGACCCGGGACGTTGAACACTGAAGCTTTCTTT
NA	TRBV12-3/TRBV12-4	TRBJ2-7	few	CASSLYEQYF	TGTGCCAGCAGTCTCTACGAGCAGTACTTC